The clone carrying this T cell receptor (beta chain) was detected many times. Unique molecular identifiers were incorporated into the prepared TCRbeta library. MiXCR, run by TCRdb on the PCR reads, gives a single entry per CDR3 protein. The sample lists about 22,000 distinct CDR3 sequences, approximately 10% occurring once. This entry belongs to a study of T-cell reconstitution after alpha-beta-depleted transplantation in children. The V and J ends lost 7 bases and 1 base respectively, with 13 bases between them. The CDR3 extends over 15 amino acids. The rearrangement links TRBV12-3 or TRBV12-4 to TRBJ2-2; maybe TRBD1 (6 bases). Material: PBMCs from the stem cell graft donor, obtained from the stem cell graft. The sequence derives from a human donor who donated a stem cell graft to a child with chronic granulomatous disease. CDR3 DNA: TGTGCCAGCACTAGTCCGGGACAGAACACCGGGGAGCTGTTTTTT. The encoded protein is CASTSPGQNTGELFF.